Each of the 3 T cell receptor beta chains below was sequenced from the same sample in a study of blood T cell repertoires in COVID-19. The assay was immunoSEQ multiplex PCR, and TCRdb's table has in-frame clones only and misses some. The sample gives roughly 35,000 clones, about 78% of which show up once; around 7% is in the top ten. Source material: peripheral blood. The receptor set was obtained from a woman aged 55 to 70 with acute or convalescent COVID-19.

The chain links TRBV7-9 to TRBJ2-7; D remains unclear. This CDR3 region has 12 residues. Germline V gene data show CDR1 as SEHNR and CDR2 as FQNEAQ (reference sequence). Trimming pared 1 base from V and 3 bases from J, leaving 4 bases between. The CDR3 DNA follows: TGTGCCAGCAGCTTAGTAGACTACGAGCAGTACTTC. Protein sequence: CASSLVDYEQYF.

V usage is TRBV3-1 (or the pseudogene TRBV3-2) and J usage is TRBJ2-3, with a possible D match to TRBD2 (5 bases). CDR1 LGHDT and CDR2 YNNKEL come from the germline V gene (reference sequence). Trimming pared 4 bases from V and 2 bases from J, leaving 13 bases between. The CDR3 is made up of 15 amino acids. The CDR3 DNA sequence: TGTGCCAGCAGCCCGGACTCTTACTTCACAGATACGCAGTATTTT. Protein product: CASSPDSYFTDTQYF.

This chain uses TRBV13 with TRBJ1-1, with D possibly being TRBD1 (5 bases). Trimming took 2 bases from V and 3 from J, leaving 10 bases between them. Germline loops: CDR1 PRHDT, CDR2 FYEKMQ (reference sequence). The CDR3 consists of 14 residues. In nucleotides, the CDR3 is TGTGCCAGCAGCTTACGGCAGGGCGACACTGAAGCTTTCTTT. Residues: CASSLRQGDTEAFF.